This is a list of T cell receptor beta chains from one sample in a study of T-cell memory formation after mild COVID-19. Using its own MiXCR run on the 5' RACE reads, TCRdb lists one record per CDR3 protein. The table records 500,000 to 550,000 distinct CDR3 sequences, roughly 20% of them present only once. The specimen sequenced was PBMCs or a T cell subset sorted from them (not recorded which). These receptors originate from an adult woman who had mild COVID-19 (a few samples of this study predate the infection). Cell type and time point are not known. The CDR3 runs from the conserved cysteine through the conserved F or W. D genes are given only for firm matches. Size is omitted from some rows. Given values are once, few, many or a class for expanded clones.

>TRBV5-1|.|TRBJ1-6|TRBD1
TGCGCCAGCAGCTTGGGACAGGGAATTAATTCACCCCTCCACTTT
CASSLGQGINSPLHF
>TRBV6-1|few|TRBJ2-3|TRBD1
TGTGCCAGCAGTGACGGGTTGGGACAGGGGGCTACAGATACGCAGTATTTT
CASSDGLGQGATDTQYF
>TRBV7-9|.|TRBJ1-2|.
TGTGCCAGCAGCCCGGCCCCACTTATTTTGGGAGGCTACACCTTC
CASSPAPLILGGYTF
>TRBV19|.|TRBJ1-1|.
TGTGCCAGTAGACTCCGGGAGCCCAACACTGAAGCTTTCTTT
CASRLREPNTEAFF
>TRBV13|few|TRBJ1-4|TRBD1
TGTGCCAGCCGGAATCCATTACAGGGGGCGAAAGAAAAACTGTTTTTT
CASRNPLQGAKEKLFF
>TRBV4-1|few|TRBJ1-2|.
TGCGCCAGCAGCCATAATGGCGGCTACACCTTC
CASSHNGGYTF
>TRBV3-1|few|TRBJ2-4|.
TGTGCCAGCAGCCATGGGAGTCGGCTGCTAGCCAAAAACATTCAGTACTTC
CASSHGSRLLAKNIQYF
>TRBV13|.|TRBJ2-1|.
TGTGCCAGCAGCCAGACGGGGGCCCCAGCGTACAATGAGCAGTTCTTC
CASSQTGAPAYNEQFF
>TRBV6-6|few|TRBJ1-5|TRBD1
TGTGCCAGCAGCTCTACAGGGGTTAAAACGCAGCCCCAGCATTTT
CASSSTGVKTQPQHF
>TRBV21-1|.|TRBJ2-7|.
TGTGCCAGCAGCAAAGAAGACAGGGTCGACGAGCAGTACTTC
CASSKEDRVDEQYF
>TRBV9|few|TRBJ2-1|TRBD1
TGTGCCAGCAGCATAGTGGACAGGCCCACCGAGCAGTTCTTC
CASSIVDRPTEQFF
>TRBV7-9|few|TRBJ2-7|.
TGTGCCATTGCCGAGGGGTGGGGTCACTTATACGAGCAGTACTTC
CAIAEGWGHLYEQYF
>TRBV5-1|.|TRBJ2-3|.
TGCGCCAGCAGCCCCAGGGTTGGAGCGGATACGCAGTATTTT
CASSPRVGADTQYF
>TRBV7-2|few|TRBJ2-7|.
TGTGCCAGCAGCTTAATCCGTAAAGGCGAGCAGTACTTC
CASSLIRKGEQYF
>TRBV4-3|.|TRBJ1-1|.
TGCGCCAGCAGCCAACCCGACCAGAAGGCTTTCTTT
CASSQPDQKAFF
>TRBV7-2|.|TRBJ1-1|.
TGTGCCAGCAGCTCCCCGGGCAGCCCGGGCACTGAAGCTTTCTTT
CASSSPGSPGTEAFF
>TRBV12-3/TRBV12-4|.|TRBJ2-1|TRBD2
TGTGCCAGCAGTTTGGACGGACTAGCGGGATCTGTTGAGCAGTTCTTC
CASSLDGLAGSVEQFF
>TRBV30|.|TRBJ2-1|.
TGTGCCTGGAGTGTGCACTCCCTGCAGTACAATGAGCAGTTCTTC
CAWSVHSLQYNEQFF
>TRBV6-1|.|TRBJ1-1|.
TGTGCCAGCAGTGCTGATGGGTGGGCGATGAACACTGAAGCTTTCTTT
CASSADGWAMNTEAFF
>TRBV27|few|TRBJ1-2|.
TGTGCCAGCAGTTTATCGGCAGGGAGCCTCTATGGCTACACCTTC
CASSLSAGSLYGYTF